This TCR beta chain appears in the sequencing data of a study of blood T cells in healthy people across ages (dated by TCRdb to 2015 to 2017). Context from the whole study: In model experiments, roughly one uniquely barcoded TCR beta cDNA molecule per two T cells was captured by template switching. Age-related changes in TCR beta repertoire diversity were measured in the study by deep sequencing normalized with unique cDNA molecular identifiers. The donors were divided into four age groups: young (average around 16 years), middle-aged (roughly 40), aged (roughly 60) and long-lived (roughly 82). To avoid experimental bias, donors of different ages were randomly spread across the sequencing lanes. Using the same blood draw, the study looked at two additional independent replicas of 1 million unique cDNA reads for two donors, one aged 18 to 30 and the other aged 80 or older. Paper-wide results and their limitations: Observed TCR beta diversity per million T cells fell roughly linearly with age, and a significant reduction was already apparent by age roughly 41. Compared with the aged group, more naive CD4+ T cells, fewer expanded clones and increased TCR diversity were shown by the long-lived group, suggesting age selection. A strong correlation was found between observed TCR beta diversity and the percentage of naive T cells measured by flow cytometry. Because donor CMV infection status was unknown, age-related changes in expanded clonotypes were potentially confounded. Bulk unsorted PBMC profiling prevented conclusive comparison of naive and antigen-experienced compartments. Estimates of total diversity based on one million sequenced T cells were regarded as lower bounds and as underestimates.

Donors were roughly 40 systemically healthy Caucasian individuals from Russia aged roughly 6 to 100 years. About 9.8 milliliters of peripheral blood were drawn from each donor into EDTA-treated Vacutainer tubes. PBMCs were isolated by Ficoll-Paque density-gradient centrifugation, with at least 6 million obtained per sample. Total RNA, at least 5.5 micrograms per sample, was extracted from PBMCs with Trizol reagent. For every donor, an aliquot of PBMCs went through flow cytometry to measure the percentages of naive CD45RAhigh/CD27high T cells. Library preparation was by 5' RACE. Sequencing used an Illumina HiSeq 2500. The second PCR ran for roughly 7 to 11 cycles and used a J-beta primer mix along with a sample-barcoded 5' primer. A template-switch 5' adaptor carrying 12 random nucleotides introduced a unique molecular identifier onto each TCR beta cDNA molecule. Each sample yielded at least 2.5 million CDR3-containing paired-end reads. All of the RNA was converted into first-strand cDNA using the Mint cDNA synthesis kit, with a TRBC-specific oligonucleotide serving as the primer. All cDNA was treated with uracil-DNA glycosylase and then went through a first 18-cycle PCR with the universal primers M1SS and BC2_uni_R. The authors processed their data as follows. For normalization, 1 million high-quality reads, each with a distinct molecular identifier, were randomly selected from each sample. Reads with shared molecular identifiers were discarded instead of being binned into consensus sequences. MiTCR, run with a Q25 quality threshold and the strictest error-elimination algorithm, handled CDR3 identification, clonotype clustering and error correction. A nonparametric unseen species model with Euler transformation was used to estimate a lower bound on total TCR beta diversity. TCRdb reprocessing: public reads trimmed at Q25 with fastp, clones called with MiXCR, in-frame beta chains kept. One record per CDR3 amino acid sequence lists the most common genes and DNA. These V and J calls derive from TCRdb rather than the authors' analysis. Counted in this sample were hundreds of thousands of distinct CDR3 sequences; over 40% of them appeared once. Around an eighth of the sample goes to the ten largest clones.

The CDR3 spans 14 residues, from the cysteine through the phenylalanine. CDR3 DNA is the only sequence kept; it has 42 bases, read in frame from the first base. CDR1 and CDR2 are drawn from the germline V gene: KGHSH, LQKENI. V ends up 5 bases short and J 5 bases short, with an unmatched junction base count of 7. On this clonotype itself: Its antigen is not yet known. One base away there is no much larger clone; base qualities are not given.

Specimen: blood. The chain employs TRBV18 and TRBJ2-3, and 7 bases in between align with TRBD1. The source is a woman older than 75 in good health. The CDR3 region has the sequence CASSVQQGLDTQYF. Here is the DNA: TGTGCCAGCTCAGTACAACAGGGGTTAGATACGCAGTATTTT.